This section outlines one T cell receptor beta chain sequence together with its context. This specimen belongs to a study of cytomegalovirus exposure and HLA in healthy donors. 13 Jbeta primers and 60 Vbeta primers were used for the PCR. The method was immunoSEQ multiplex PCR; TCRdb's version includes in-frame clones alone and lacks a portion of them. The data contain 160,000 or so clones, roughly 70% of them singletons. The ends lost 3 bases at V and 2 bases at J; junction bases unmatched: 8. This CDR3 comprises 17 residues. The V gene's germline CDR1 is LGHNA and CDR2 YSLEER. This chain connects TRBV4-3 to TRBJ1-4; TRBD1 matches at 8 bases. This receptor was obtained from a woman under 40 in good health and CMV-seronegative. The sample taken for sequencing was PBMCs. The chain's CDR3 is CASSQTGVGATNEKLFF. The DNA for the CDR3 is TGCGCCAGCAGCCAGACAGGGGTAGGGGCGACTAATGAAAAACTGTTTTTT.